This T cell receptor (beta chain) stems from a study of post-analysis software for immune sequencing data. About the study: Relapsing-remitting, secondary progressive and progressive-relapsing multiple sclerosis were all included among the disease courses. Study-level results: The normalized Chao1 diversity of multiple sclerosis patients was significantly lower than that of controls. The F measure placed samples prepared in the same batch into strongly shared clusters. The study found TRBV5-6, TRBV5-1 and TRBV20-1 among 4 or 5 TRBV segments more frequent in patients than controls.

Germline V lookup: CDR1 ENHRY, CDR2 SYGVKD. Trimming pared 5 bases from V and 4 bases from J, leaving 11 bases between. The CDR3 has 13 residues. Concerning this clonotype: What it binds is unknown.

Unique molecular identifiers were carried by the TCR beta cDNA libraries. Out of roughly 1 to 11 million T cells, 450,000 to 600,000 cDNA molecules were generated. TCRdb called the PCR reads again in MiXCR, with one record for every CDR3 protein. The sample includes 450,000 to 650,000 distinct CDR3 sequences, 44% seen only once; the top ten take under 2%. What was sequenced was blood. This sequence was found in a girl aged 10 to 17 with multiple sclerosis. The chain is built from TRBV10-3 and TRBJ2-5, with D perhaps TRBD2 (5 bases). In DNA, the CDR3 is TGTGCCATCAGTAAAGATCGGGGAGAGACCCAGTACTTC. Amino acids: CAISKDRGETQYF.